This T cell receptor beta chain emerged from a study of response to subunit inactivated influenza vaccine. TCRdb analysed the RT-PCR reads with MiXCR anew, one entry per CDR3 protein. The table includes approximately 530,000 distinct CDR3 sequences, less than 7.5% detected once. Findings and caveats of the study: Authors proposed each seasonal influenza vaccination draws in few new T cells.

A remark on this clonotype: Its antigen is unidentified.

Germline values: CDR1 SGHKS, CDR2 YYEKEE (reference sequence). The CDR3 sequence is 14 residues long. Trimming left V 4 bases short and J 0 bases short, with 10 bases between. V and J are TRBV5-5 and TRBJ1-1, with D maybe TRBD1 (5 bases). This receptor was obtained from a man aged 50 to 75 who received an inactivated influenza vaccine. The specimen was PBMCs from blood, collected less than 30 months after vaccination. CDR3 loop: CASSKDTVNTEAFF. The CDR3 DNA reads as TGTGCCAGCAGCAAGGACACCGTGAACACTGAAGCTTTCTTT. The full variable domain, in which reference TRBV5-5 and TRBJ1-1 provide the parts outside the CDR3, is DAGVTQSPTHLIKTRGQQVTLRCSPISGHKSVSWYQQVLGQGPQFIFQYYEKEERGRGNFPDRFSARQFPNYSSELNVNALLLGDSALYLCASSKDTVNTEAFFGQGTRLTVV.